A single sample gave rise to the 25 T cell receptor beta chains below, sequenced in a study of cytotoxic CD8 clonotypes in ibrutinib-treated CLL. Clones were sequenced by immunoSEQ multiplex PCR, and TCRdb holds only the in-frame ones, with some missing. Seen here are over 70,000 clones, more than 70% observed once, and the top ten hold more than 5%. The material was PBMCs, obtained before ibrutinib treatment. Receptors were obtained from a human donor with chronic lymphocytic leukemia.

This chain uses TRBV5-8 with TRBJ1-5, with a possible D match to TRBD1 (6 bases). This CDR3 contains 12 residues. CDR1 SGHTS and CDR2 YDEGEE come from the germline V gene. Trimming took off 3 bases at V and 5 bases at J, with 6 bases between the two ends. The CDR3 loop is CASSYRDQPQHF. For the CDR3, the DNA is TGTGCCAGCAGCTACAGGGATCAGCCCCAGCATTTT.

The CDR3 sequence is CASSQLAGGPRSYEQYF. The CDR3 DNA follows: TGTGCCAGCAGTCAACTAGCGGGAGGGCCCAGGTCCTACGAGCAGTACTTC. This sequence joins TRBV2 and TRBJ2-7; 13 bases map to TRBD2. V was clipped by 5 bases and J by 1 base; unmatched bases: 8. The CDR3 spans 17 residues. In germline, CDR1 is SNHLY, CDR2 FYNNEI.

This chain connects TRBV28 to TRBJ2-7; a weak D match, TRBD2 (6 bases). Germline CDR1 reads MDHEN; CDR2 reads SYDVKM. This CDR3 spans 16 amino acids. Trimming removed 3 bases from V and 2 bases from J, with 17 bases in between. CDR3 protein: CASSLGVREVAYEQYF. The CDR3 nucleotides are TGTGCCAGCAGTTTGGGGGTGAGGGAGGTAGCCTACGAGCAGTACTTC. The variable domain in full, with the rest retrieved from reference TRBV28 and TRBJ2-7, is DVKVTQSSRYLVKRTGEKVFLECVQDMDHENMFWYRQDPGLGLRLIYFSYDVKMKEKGDIPEGYSVSREKKERFSLILESASTNQTSMYLCASSLGVREVAYEQYFGPGTRLTVT.

This chain connects TRBV12-5 to TRBJ1-2, with D uncertain. V dropped 6 bases and J dropped 1 base, with 12 bases sitting between them. CDR3 length equals 14 residues. The V gene's germline CDR1 is LGHNT and CDR2 FRNRAP. The CDR3 DNA reads TGTGCTAGTGGCCCAGCAATGGGTAACTATGGCTACACCTTC. Amino acid sequence: CASGPAMGNYGYTF.

The chain joins TRBV19 to TRBJ1-3; D remains ambiguous. Trimming shortened V by 9 bases and J by 1 base, and 10 bases separated the two germline ends. Germline V gene sequence: CDR1 LNHDA, CDR2 SQIVND (reference sequence). This CDR3 has 13 amino acids. The CDR3 sequence is CASPVASGNTIYF. The DNA of the CDR3 is TGTGCCAGCCCGGTTGCATCTGGAAACACCATATATTTT.

The rearrangement uses TRBV6-1 and TRBJ2-7, with 7 bases aligning to TRBD1. The V segment lost 4 bases and the J segment 0 bases; nucleotides outside the gene matches: 3. Germline CDR1 reads MNHNS; CDR2 reads SASEGT. CDR3 length: 14 residues. The chain's CDR3 is CASSATGTSYEQYF. CDR3 in DNA: TGTGCCAGCAGTGCGACAGGGACCTCCTACGAGCAGTACTTC.

The rearrangement joins TRBV10-3 to TRBJ2-7, with D maybe TRBD2 (6 bases). This CDR3 region has 17 residues. The V gene lost 2 bases and the J gene lost 7 bases, with 24 bases spanning the gap. CDR1 and CDR2 (germline): ENHRY, SYGVKD. CDR3 nucleotides: TGTGCCATCAGTGAGCCGCCTTTAGGGACGGAGGCGGGGGAGCAGTACTTC. It translates to CAISEPPLGTEAGEQYF.

The chain employs TRBV15 and TRBJ2-7; TRBD1 agrees at 7 bases. The junction had 9 bases not matched to a gene; V was cut back by 6 bases and J by 1 base. The CDR3 has 15 amino acids. Germline assignment: CDR1 LNHNV and CDR2 YYDKDF (reference sequence). The CDR3 region has the DNA TGTGCCACCAGACCGACAGGGCTCGTTTCCTACGAGCAGTACTTC. Its translation: CATRPTGLVSYEQYF.

The rearrangement links TRBV29-1 to TRBJ2-5; the match to TRBD2 covers 8 bases. CDR3 length: 12 amino acids. J was trimmed by 5 bases and V by 2 bases; bases with no gene match: 1. Germline assignment: CDR1 SQVTM and CDR2 ANQGSEA. The CDR3 here is CSVETSGETQYF. In nucleotides, the CDR3 is TGCAGCGTTGAAACTAGCGGTGAGACCCAGTACTTC.

V gene TRBV5-1 combines with J gene TRBJ2-1; 7 bases align to TRBD2. This CDR3 contains 14 residues. CDR1 SGHRS and CDR2 YFSETQ come from the germline V gene. V dropped 1 base and J dropped 10; count of bases not matched to a gene: 8. The CDR3 DNA is TGCGCCAGCAGCTTGATCGCGGGAGTTAGGGAGCAGTTCTTC. Protein product: CASSLIAGVREQFF.

This chain joins TRBV11-1 and TRBJ2-3; the match to TRBD2 covers 12 bases. Germline V lookup: CDR1 SGHAT, CDR2 FQDESV (reference sequence). V dropped 4 bases and J dropped 7; count of bases not matched to a gene: 12. CDR3 length: 17 amino acids. In DNA, the CDR3 is TGTGCCAGCAGCTGGCGGCCTAGCGGGAGGGACGGGAATACGCAGTATTTT. Its translation: CASSWRPSGRDGNTQYF.

V is TRBV28 and J is TRBJ2-7; 10 bases map to TRBD1. The germline gives CDR1 MDHEN, CDR2 SYDVKM. Trimming cost V 5 bases and J 6 bases; bases outside gene matches: 10. This CDR3 has 15 amino acids. The chain's CDR3 is CASSRPAGQGREQYF. CDR3 bases: TGTGCCAGCAGTCGACCCGCGGGACAGGGGCGCGAGCAGTACTTC.

CDR3 residues: CASSSDSTDTQYF. The CDR3 bases are TGTGCCAGCAGCTCGGACAGCACAGATACGCAGTATTTT. This chain joins TRBV7-3 and TRBJ2-3; D remains ambiguous. Trimming took 4 bases from V and 0 from J, leaving 5 bases between them. Germline V lookup: CDR1 SGHTA, CDR2 FQGTGA. The CDR3 contains 13 residues. The variable domain in full, with the rest retrieved from reference TRBV7-3 and TRBJ2-3, is GAGVSQTPSNKVTEKGKYVELRCDPISGHTALYWYRQSLGQGPEFLIYFQGTGAADDSGLPNDRFFAVRPEGSVSTLKIQRTERGDSAVYLCASSSDSTDTQYFGPGTRLTVL.

V usage is TRBV6-5 and J usage is TRBJ1-5, with D hard to call. Germline V gene data show CDR1 as MNHEY and CDR2 as SVGAGI. The length of the CDR3 is 15 residues. Trimming took off 5 bases at V and 0 bases at J, with 11 bases between the two ends. The chain's CDR3 is CASSIDGYSNQPQHF. The CDR3 DNA follows: TGTGCCAGCAGTATTGACGGGTATAGCAATCAGCCCCAGCATTTT.

This rearrangement joins TRBV5-1 to TRBJ1-1; D is unclear. The CDR3 contains 14 residues. Deletions cut 4 bases from V and 1 base from J, with 11 bases between. The germline gives CDR1 SGHRS, CDR2 YFSETQ. Written as DNA, the CDR3 is TGCGCCAGCAGCCCCTATCGGGGGAACACTGAAGCTTTCTTT. It yields the protein CASSPYRGNTEAFF.

This rearrangement joins TRBV5-1 to TRBJ2-3; D uncertain. This CDR3 contains 15 residues. V gave up 5 bases and J gave up 0 bases, with 13 bases separating them. Germline lookup yields CDR1 SGHRS and CDR2 YFSETQ. The CDR3: CASRYPSSSTDTQYF. The CDR3 DNA reads as TGCGCCAGCAGGTATCCCAGTTCTAGCACAGATACGCAGTATTTT.

This rearrangement joins TRBV6-1 to TRBJ2-7; TRBD2 is a possible D gene (6 bases). CDR1 is MNHNS, CDR2 SASEGT, per germline. The CDR3 extends over 15 amino acids. The ends were cut back, 6 bases at V and 6 bases at J, with 21 bases in the middle. Here the CDR3 DNA reads TGTGCCAGCAGAAAACTAGTGGGAGGCCCGGTCGAGCAGTACTTC. Translated, it gives CASRKLVGGPVEQYF.

The V and J genes are TRBV5-1 and TRBJ1-1; D unclear. Germline-derived CDR1 and CDR2 are SGHRS and YFSETQ. The CDR3 is made up of 16 amino acids. V shed 2 bases and J shed 4 bases, with 18 bases lying between them. CDR3 DNA: TGCGCCAGCAGCTTTAACCAGGCCGGTAAGGGCACTGAAGCTTTCTTT. This translates into CASSFNQAGKGTEAFF.

The table lists this clone with a few counts. The chain carries TRBV7-3 and TRBJ2-7; 10 bases match TRBD2. The CDR3 loop spans 16 amino acids. Germline values: CDR1 SGHTA, CDR2 FQGTGA. With V trimmed by 4 bases and J by 5 bases, 11 bases remained unmatched. The CDR3, as DNA: TGTGCCAGCAGCTCGATAACTAGCGGGACATCCCACGAGCAGTACTTC. Protein: CASSSITSGTSHEQYF. Full variable domain (outside the CDR3, taken from reference TRBV7-3 and TRBJ2-7): GAGVSQTPSNKVTEKGKYVELRCDPISGHTALYWYRQSLGQGPEFLIYFQGTGAADDSGLPNDRFFAVRPEGSVSTLKIQRTERGDSAVYLCASSSITSGTSHEQYFGPGTRLTVT.

The chain combines TRBV5-8 with TRBJ1-5, with D tentatively TRBD1 (6 bases). Trimming left V 4 bases short and J 2 bases short, with 13 bases between. This CDR3 has 15 amino acids. Germline CDR1 is SGHTS and CDR2 is YDEGEE. CDR3 amino acids: CASSRRSGGNQPQHF. The CDR3 nucleotides are TGTGCCAGCAGCCGCCGCTCAGGGGGCAATCAGCCCCAGCATTTT. Full variable domain (rest looked up from reference TRBV5-8 and TRBJ1-5): EAGVTQSPTHLIKTRGQQATLRCSPISGHTSVYWYQQALGLGLQFLLWYDEGEERNRGNFPPRFSGRQFPNYSSELNVNALELEDSALYLCASSRRSGGNQPQHFGDGTRLSIL.

The genes are TRBV7-2 and TRBJ2-1, with D unclear. The germline gives CDR1 SGHTA, CDR2 FQGNSA. The ends were cut back, 6 bases at V and 8 bases at J, with 11 bases in the middle. The CDR3 has 12 amino acids. The CDR3 DNA reads as TGTGCCAGCAGTCTTGGGTTTCATGAGCAGTTCTTC. This encodes CASSLGFHEQFF.

The rearrangement joins TRBV5-1 to TRBJ1-4; TRBD1 matches 7 bases. CDR1 is SGHRS, CDR2 YFSETQ, per germline. The CDR3 has 17 residues. V gave up 1 base and J gave up 5 bases; unmatched junction bases: 11. The CDR3 nucleotides are TGCGCCAGCAGCTTGAGCGGGGACAGCCAATTGAATGAAAAACTGTTTTTT. It specifies CASSLSGDSQLNEKLFF.

The chain joins TRBV2 to TRBJ1-1, with a weak D call TRBD1 (5 bases). This CDR3 is 14 amino acids long. CDR1 is SNHLY, CDR2 FYNNEI, per germline. Trimming removed 10 bases from V and 2 bases from J, with 17 bases in between. The CDR3 here is CATVQGHSNTEAFF. In nucleotides, the CDR3 is TGTGCCACGGTTCAAGGACATTCCAACACTGAAGCTTTCTTT.

This CDR3 is CASSLGPLQFF. Here the CDR3 DNA reads TGTGCCAGCAGTTTAGGTCCGTTGCAGTTCTTC. The chain has TRBV28 and TRBJ2-1; D unclear. Trimming shortened V by 2 bases and J by 12 bases, and 8 bases separated the two germline ends. CDR3 length: 11 residues. Per the germline V gene, CDR1 is MDHEN and CDR2 is SYDVKM. Using reference TRBV28 and TRBJ2-1 for the parts outside the CDR3, the full variable domain is DVKVTQSSRYLVKRTGEKVFLECVQDMDHENMFWYRQDPGLGLRLIYFSYDVKMKEKGDIPEGYSVSREKKERFSLILESASTNQTSMYLCASSLGPLQFFGPGTRLTVL.

In DNA, the CDR3 is TGTGCCAGCAGCTTAATAGGCGGGGTTCAGGCTTTCTTT. Amino acid sequence: CASSLIGGVQAFF. J is TRBJ1-1 and V is TRBV7-2; D unresolved. V gave up 2 bases and J gave up 11 bases, with 15 bases separating them. Per the germline V gene, CDR1 is SGHTA and CDR2 is FQGNSA. This CDR3 has 13 residues.